The rows below give T cell receptor beta chains drawn from one sample of a study of CD8+CD57+ T cells in acquired aplastic anemia. Each CDR3 protein is one row after TCRdb ran MiXCR on the reads. This sample yields hundreds of thousands of distinct CDR3 sequences, of which roughly half are seen a single time; roughly 8% belongs to the top ten. Sample: sorted CD4+, CD8+, or CD8+CD57+ T cells (not recorded which) from PBMCs. The receptor source for this set is a human donor with severe aplastic anemia or a healthy control (not recorded which). Both conserved end residues are part of each CDR3. Clone sizes are given selectively: once, few, many, or a class where the clone is expanded.

j_gene	abundance	v_gene	len	CDR3aa
TRBJ2-7	NA	TRBV6-4	17	CASSDSLLAGSSYEQYF
TRBJ1-2	NA	TRBV7-9	16	CASSPLRGGASYGYTF
TRBJ1-1	many	TRBV5-8	14	CASSPRGTGVGAFF
TRBJ2-2	many	TRBV20-1	14	CSAPSHRGAGELFF
TRBJ1-3	NA	TRBV19	14	CASRTGDSGNTIYF
TRBJ2-2	NA	TRBV10-3	16	CAISEFGPANTGELFF
TRBJ1-5	many	TRBV10-3	15	CAISESTGEGQPQHF
TRBJ2-7	few	TRBV14	15	CASSLTRDYRYEQYF
TRBJ1-6	many	TRBV5-6	15	CASSLDGGVGSPLHF
TRBJ2-3	NA	TRBV7-9	14	CASSSGGGGDTQYF
TRBJ1-2	many	TRBV10-1	15	CASSEVAGVNYGYTF
TRBJ1-3	NA	TRBV15	16	CATNDRGRQERNTIYF
TRBJ1-3	NA	TRBV4-3	12	CASSPSSYTIYF
TRBJ1-2	NA	TRBV7-2	15	CASSHGDGPSYGYTF
TRBJ1-1	many	TRBV30	13	CALQNGVGTEAFF
TRBJ1-1	many	TRBV7-3	13	CASRGGASTEAFF
TRBJ2-5	many	TRBV6-6	11	CASSKLETQYF
TRBJ2-7	NA	TRBV20-1	15	CSARDLGGSSYEQYF
TRBJ2-2	NA	TRBV7-8	13	CASRKGITGELFF
TRBJ2-3	NA	TRBV20-1	17	CSAAQGQGFLAHVTQYF
TRBJ2-7	many	TRBV19	17	CASSTWAGTGVIYEQYF
TRBJ2-7	NA	TRBV9	13	CASSFWSTYEQYF
TRBJ1-4	NA	TRBV7-9	14	CASSWDSANEKLFF
TRBJ1-1	NA	TRBV18	18	CASSTRVETGIMNTVAFF
TRBJ1-5	NA	TRBV6-6	14	CASSIGGTGQPQHF
TRBJ1-2	few	TRBV5-4	11	CASSFMSGLTF
TRBJ2-3	NA	TRBV2	14	CASSSLTGGPTQYF
TRBJ2-7	once	TRBV20-1	13	CSAIGTDFYEQYF
TRBJ2-7	NA	TRBV2	13	CASRPTGTYEQYF
TRBJ2-3	NA	TRBV20-1	16	CSADGTSGACTDTQYF
TRBJ2-5	few	TRBV6-2/TRBV6-3	16	CASSYWASGGQETQYF
TRBJ2-1	NA	TRBV2	11	CASSPPDEQFF
TRBJ2-2	few	TRBV20-1	12	CSARAHTGELFF
TRBJ1-1	NA	TRBV19	13	CACSMKGGTEAFF
TRBJ2-3	many	TRBV9	15	CASSVGVTSTDTQYF
TRBJ1-1	NA	TRBV11-3	15	CASSLVTGGGPEAFF
TRBJ2-7	few	TRBV15	13	CATSRVTYYEQYF
TRBJ2-4	NA	TRBV7-2	13	CASSLVYGDIQYF
TRBJ1-5	NA	TRBV29-1	12	CSVGKKDQPQHF
TRBJ2-3	few	TRBV19	14	CASSTSGGADTQYF
TRBJ1-6	NA	TRBV29-1	13	CSVMDGSNSPLHF